Listed below are T cell receptor beta chains from one sample, sequenced in a study of blood T cells in healthy people across ages. TCRdb redid the calling of the 5' RACE reads with MiXCR, one entry per CDR3 protein. The sample holds roughly 1,500,000 distinct CDR3 sequences, approximately 42% seen once. The sequencing sample was made of blood. The origin of the receptors is a woman aged 18-35 years in good health. Each CDR3 is given with its conserved first and last residue. Each record gives: D gene, CDR3 length, J gene, V gene, clone size, CDR3 protein, CDR3 DNA. D genes are given only for firm matches. Only part of the rows carry a size: once, few, many, or a class if the clone is expanded.

d_call: .
cdr3_length: 15
j_call: TRBJ1-6
v_call: TRBV12-3/TRBV12-4
clone_size: few
cdr3_aa: CASSFSGTYNSPLHF
cdr3_nt: TGTGCCAGCAGTTTTTCGGGGACCTATAATTCACCCCTCCACTTT

d_call: .
cdr3_length: 17
j_call: TRBJ2-5
v_call: TRBV25-1
clone_size: .
cdr3_aa: CASSPYRAEDVQETQYF
cdr3_nt: TGTGCCAGCAGTCCTTATAGGGCCGAGGACGTCCAAGAGACCCAGTACTTC

d_call: .
cdr3_length: 17
j_call: TRBJ1-4
v_call: TRBV4-1
clone_size: few
cdr3_aa: CASSQDAPGTWNEKLFF
cdr3_nt: TGCGCCAGCAGCCAAGATGCCCCCGGGACATGGAATGAAAAACTGTTTTTT

d_call: .
cdr3_length: 13
j_call: TRBJ2-1
v_call: TRBV25-1
clone_size: few
cdr3_aa: CASSLMLNEGQFF
cdr3_nt: TGTGCCAGCAGCCTTATGCTAAACGAAGGGCAGTTCTTC

d_call: .
cdr3_length: 14
j_call: TRBJ2-3
v_call: TRBV20-1
clone_size: few
cdr3_aa: CSARDKLSGDTQYF
cdr3_nt: TGCAGTGCTAGAGATAAGCTATCAGGAGATACGCAGTATTTT

d_call: .
cdr3_length: 13
j_call: TRBJ1-1
v_call: TRBV6-1
clone_size: .
cdr3_aa: CASSQQGPGLAFF
cdr3_nt: TGTGCCAGCAGCCAACAGGGTCCTGGTTTGGCTTTCTTT

d_call: .
cdr3_length: 15
j_call: TRBJ2-5
v_call: TRBV4-1
clone_size: few
cdr3_aa: CASSQPDRNEETQYF
cdr3_nt: TGCGCCAGCAGCCAACCCGATCGGAACGAAGAGACCCAGTACTTC

d_call: .
cdr3_length: 14
j_call: TRBJ2-5
v_call: TRBV5-1
clone_size: few
cdr3_aa: CASSPVRRQETQYF
cdr3_nt: TGCGCCAGCAGCCCAGTGAGGAGGCAAGAGACCCAGTACTTC

d_call: TRBD2
cdr3_length: 13
j_call: TRBJ2-5
v_call: TRBV5-1
clone_size: .
cdr3_aa: CASSASGIEEQYF
cdr3_nt: TGCGCCAGCAGCGCAAGCGGGATTGAAGAGCAGTACTTC

d_call: .
cdr3_length: 16
j_call: TRBJ2-1
v_call: TRBV7-2
clone_size: .
cdr3_aa: CASSLVVQGLDNEQFF
cdr3_nt: TGTGCCAGCAGCTTAGTGGTCCAGGGGTTAGACAATGAGCAGTTCTTC

d_call: .
cdr3_length: 12
j_call: TRBJ1-1
v_call: TRBV2
clone_size: once
cdr3_aa: CASSELATEAFF
cdr3_nt: TGTGCCAGCAGTGAATTAGCCACTGAAGCTTTCTTT

d_call: TRBD2
cdr3_length: 21
j_call: TRBJ2-1
v_call: TRBV29-1
clone_size: few
cdr3_aa: CSVTERMGLAGPRRSYNEQFF
cdr3_nt: TGCAGCGTGACGGAGAGAATGGGACTAGCGGGGCCTAGGAGGTCCTACAATGAGCAGTTCTTC

d_call: .
cdr3_length: 14
j_call: TRBJ2-7
v_call: TRBV7-8
clone_size: .
cdr3_aa: CASATTGGAYEQYF
cdr3_nt: TGTGCCAGCGCAACAACCGGAGGAGCCTACGAGCAGTACTTC

d_call: .
cdr3_length: 15
j_call: TRBJ2-3
v_call: TRBV7-6
clone_size: .
cdr3_aa: CASSLGHGYTDTQYF
cdr3_nt: TGTGCCAGCAGCTTAGGTCACGGCTACACAGATACGCAGTATTTT

d_call: .
cdr3_length: 13
j_call: TRBJ2-1
v_call: TRBV5-1
clone_size: .
cdr3_aa: CASSLAIYNEQFF
cdr3_nt: TGCGCCAGCAGCTTGGCCATCTACAATGAGCAGTTCTTC

d_call: .
cdr3_length: 12
j_call: TRBJ1-2
v_call: TRBV6-5
clone_size: few
cdr3_aa: CASSPRGSGYTF
cdr3_nt: TGTGCCAGCAGCCCGAGGGGGTCCGGCTACACCTTC

d_call: .
cdr3_length: 11
j_call: TRBJ1-2
v_call: TRBV20-1
clone_size: few
cdr3_aa: CSATGAGAYTF
cdr3_nt: TGCAGTGCTACGGGCGCAGGGGCCTACACCTTC

d_call: TRBD1
cdr3_length: 13
j_call: TRBJ1-1
v_call: TRBV6-4
clone_size: once
cdr3_aa: CASSTDGQGKAFF
cdr3_nt: TGTGCCAGCAGTACCGATGGACAGGGAAAAGCTTTCTTT

d_call: .
cdr3_length: 13
j_call: TRBJ1-4
v_call: TRBV4-1
clone_size: .
cdr3_aa: CASSRAGDEKLFF
cdr3_nt: TGCGCCAGCAGCCGGGCAGGAGATGAAAAACTGTTTTTT

d_call: .
cdr3_length: 15
j_call: TRBJ2-6
v_call: TRBV20-1
clone_size: many
cdr3_aa: CSARDTGYGANVLTF
cdr3_nt: TGCAGTGCTAGAGATACCGGGTACGGGGCCAACGTCCTGACTTTC

d_call: .
cdr3_length: 17
j_call: TRBJ2-6
v_call: TRBV5-1
clone_size: few
cdr3_aa: CATAVFDSTTGANVLTF
cdr3_nt: TGCGCCACCGCCGTCTTCGATTCAACTACTGGGGCCAACGTCCTGACTTTC

d_call: TRBD2
cdr3_length: 17
j_call: TRBJ2-1
v_call: TRBV4-2
clone_size: few
cdr3_aa: CASSQVGTSGRGYEQFF
cdr3_nt: TGTGCCAGCAGCCAAGTTGGGACTAGCGGGAGGGGGTATGAGCAGTTCTTC

d_call: TRBD1
cdr3_length: 15
j_call: TRBJ1-2
v_call: TRBV25-1
clone_size: .
cdr3_aa: CASSEWAGTGVTYTF
cdr3_nt: TGTGCCAGCAGTGAATGGGCCGGGACAGGGGTAACATACACCTTC

d_call: TRBD1
cdr3_length: 13
j_call: TRBJ2-5
v_call: TRBV20-1
clone_size: .
cdr3_aa: CSALGTGAETRYF
cdr3_nt: TGCAGTGCTTTGGGGACAGGGGCAGAGACCCGGTACTTC

d_call: .
cdr3_length: 15
j_call: TRBJ1-5
v_call: TRBV3-1
clone_size: .
cdr3_aa: CASSQDVGNNQPQHF
cdr3_nt: TGTGCCAGCAGCCAAGATGTGGGTAACAATCAGCCCCAGCATTTT

d_call: .
cdr3_length: 14
j_call: TRBJ2-7
v_call: TRBV25-1
clone_size: few
cdr3_aa: CASSERWENYEQYF
cdr3_nt: TGTGCCAGCAGTGAAAGGTGGGAGAACTACGAGCAGTACTTC

d_call: TRBD1
cdr3_length: 15
j_call: TRBJ2-7
v_call: TRBV5-5
clone_size: .
cdr3_aa: CASSLKSQGAYEQYF
cdr3_nt: TGTGCCAGCAGCTTGAAGAGCCAGGGGGCTTACGAGCAGTACTTC

d_call: .
cdr3_length: 13
j_call: TRBJ1-1
v_call: TRBV11-2
clone_size: .
cdr3_aa: CASSLFRDTEAFF
cdr3_nt: TGTGCCAGCAGCTTATTCCGGGACACTGAAGCTTTCTTT

d_call: TRBD1
cdr3_length: 17
j_call: TRBJ1-5
v_call: TRBV6-1
clone_size: few
cdr3_aa: CASSLFGPGQGYQPQHF
cdr3_nt: TGTGCCAGCAGTCTCTTCGGACCGGGACAGGGCTATCAGCCCCAGCATTTT

d_call: TRBD2
cdr3_length: 17
j_call: TRBJ2-7
v_call: TRBV20-1
clone_size: .
cdr3_aa: CSASRMLAVAGGDVQYF
cdr3_nt: TGCAGTGCTAGCCGGATGCTAGCGGTGGCGGGGGGAGACGTTCAGTACTTC

d_call: .
cdr3_length: 13
j_call: TRBJ1-2
v_call: TRBV29-1
clone_size: .
cdr3_aa: CSGGEGGGYGYTF
cdr3_nt: TGCAGCGGTGGAGAGGGGGGAGGCTATGGCTACACCTTC

d_call: TRBD2
cdr3_length: 14
j_call: TRBJ2-1
v_call: TRBV6-1
clone_size: .
cdr3_aa: CASSEGSGRPEQFF
cdr3_nt: TGTGCCAGCAGTGAAGGTAGCGGGAGACCTGAGCAGTTCTTC

d_call: .
cdr3_length: 18
j_call: TRBJ2-3
v_call: TRBV3-1
clone_size: .
cdr3_aa: CASSQDERGGLSTDTQYF
cdr3_nt: TGTGCCAGCAGCCAAGATGAGAGGGGGGGCCTGTCCACAGATACGCAGTATTTT

d_call: .
cdr3_length: 15
j_call: TRBJ1-1
v_call: TRBV6-2/TRBV6-3
clone_size: .
cdr3_aa: CASSYPGRGGTEAFF
cdr3_nt: TGTGCCAGCAGTTACCCGGGGAGGGGTGGCACTGAAGCTTTCTTT

d_call: .
cdr3_length: 15
j_call: TRBJ2-7
v_call: TRBV9
clone_size: .
cdr3_aa: CASSTRGGISYEQYF
cdr3_nt: TGTGCCAGCAGCACCAGGGGGGGGATCTCCTACGAGCAGTACTTC

d_call: TRBD2
cdr3_length: 13
j_call: TRBJ2-3
v_call: TRBV6-5
clone_size: .
cdr3_aa: CVSGGTSGDTQYF
cdr3_nt: TGTGTCAGCGGGGGGACTAGCGGGGATACGCAGTATTTT

d_call: TRBD1
cdr3_length: 14
j_call: TRBJ2-7
v_call: TRBV12-3/TRBV12-4
clone_size: few
cdr3_aa: CASKTRDRGHEQYF
cdr3_nt: TGTGCCAGCAAAACCCGGGACAGGGGCCACGAGCAGTACTTC

d_call: .
cdr3_length: 15
j_call: TRBJ2-3
v_call: TRBV12-3/TRBV12-4
clone_size: .
cdr3_aa: CASSSLRVPTDTQYF
cdr3_nt: TGTGCCAGCAGTTCCCTTCGGGTCCCCACAGATACGCAGTATTTT

d_call: .
cdr3_length: 13
j_call: TRBJ2-1
v_call: TRBV11-2
clone_size: once
cdr3_aa: CASSFIRVGEQFF
cdr3_nt: TGTGCCAGCAGCTTTATCAGGGTTGGTGAGCAGTTCTTC

d_call: TRBD1
cdr3_length: 17
j_call: TRBJ2-1
v_call: TRBV9
clone_size: .
cdr3_aa: CASSPEKGALSYNEQFF
cdr3_nt: TGTGCCAGCAGCCCCGAGAAGGGGGCGTTATCCTACAATGAGCAGTTCTTC

d_call: TRBD2
cdr3_length: 13
j_call: TRBJ2-3
v_call: TRBV20-1
clone_size: .
cdr3_aa: CSARPGLEGTQYF
cdr3_nt: TGCAGTGCTCGCCCGGGACTAGAGGGTACGCAGTATTTT